A selection of T cell receptor beta chains follows, all from one sample in a study of cytomegalovirus exposure and HLA in healthy donors. The protocol was immunoSEQ multiplex PCR, while the TCRdb copy is restricted to in-frame clones and leaves out a portion. The repertoire has tens of thousands of clones, 70% of them found once; the top ten carry 15% to 20%. The sample consisted of PBMCs. These receptor sequences come from a woman in her sixties or seventies in good health and CMV-seropositive. Each CDR3 is given with its conserved first and last residue. A D gene is named only where the DNA matches it firmly. Clone size is stated in some rows and not others, as once, few, many or a class when expanded.

V	D	size	J	DNA	CDR3
TRBV30	.	.	TRBJ2-7	TGTGCCTGGAGTGCGCTGCGTCCCCACGAGCAGTACTTC	CAWSALRPHEQYF
TRBV27	.	.	TRBJ1-4	TGTGCCAGCAGCCGCTCGAGAGGTGAAAAACTGTTTTTT	CASSRSRGEKLFF
TRBV18	TRBD1	once	TRBJ1-1	TGTGCCAGCTCAACCGGACAGGTTACTGAAGCTTTCTTT	CASSTGQVTEAFF
TRBV4-1	TRBD1	.	TRBJ1-1	TGCGCCAGCAGCCACTGGACAGGGCTGAACACTGAAGCTTTCTTT	CASSHWTGLNTEAFF
TRBV7-2	TRBD1	.	TRBJ1-5	TGTGCCAGCAGCTTAGTAGGGGGCGTGAATCAGCCCCAGCATTTT	CASSLVGGVNQPQHF
TRBV6-6	.	.	TRBJ1-5	TGTGCCAGCAGCCTCCTGAATCAGCCCCAGCATTTT	CASSLLNQPQHF
TRBV9	.	.	TRBJ1-3	TGTGCCAGCGGGGGCCTCTCTGGAAACACCATATATTTT	CASGGLSGNTIYF
TRBV18	TRBD1	.	TRBJ1-2	TGTGCCAGCTCACCAGGACAGGGGGAAAGCTATGGCTACACCTTC	CASSPGQGESYGYTF
TRBV11-1	.	once	TRBJ2-3	TGTGCCAGCAGCTTAGAAACAGGCCCCAGCACAGATACGCAGTATTTT	CASSLETGPSTDTQYF
TRBV30	.	.	TRBJ1-4	TGTGCCTGGAGTGTAGGTGCAGGGGTTGGTGAAAAACTGTTTTTT	CAWSVGAGVGEKLFF
TRBV4-1	.	.	TRBJ1-2	TGCGCCAGCCATCCCGCTCGGGGGAGGCGGGATGGCTACACCTTC	CASHPARGRRDGYTF
TRBV27	TRBD2	.	TRBJ2-7	TGTGCCAGCAGTACGGGGGGGATTACCTACGAGCAGTACTTC	CASSTGGITYEQYF
TRBV7-2	.	.	TRBJ2-2	TGTGCCAGCAGCTTAGATGGGGAGGGGGCCGGGGAGCTGTTTTTT	CASSLDGEGAGELFF
TRBV29-1	.	.	TRBJ2-3	TGCAGCGGGCTCGACAACACAGATACGCAGTATTTT	CSGLDNTDTQYF
TRBV5-6	.	.	TRBJ1-4	TGTGCCAGCAGCTTGCGGGGGAAAGGTGAAAAACTGTTTTTT	CASSLRGKGEKLFF
TRBV11-3	TRBD2	.	TRBJ2-1	TGTGCCAGCAGCTTTTTAAGTGGGGGGGGTGAGCAGTTCTTC	CASSFLSGGGEQFF
TRBV2	.	.	TRBJ1-3	TGTGCCAGCATTCGGGACTCTGGAAACACCATATATTTT	CASIRDSGNTIYF
TRBV4-3	.	.	TRBJ2-7	TGCGCCAGCAGCCAAGAGGAGACTTCGACCTACGAGCAGTACTTC	CASSQEETSTYEQYF
TRBV2	.	many	TRBJ1-2	TGTGCCAGCAGACAAAGGGGAGGAGGGGATGACGGCTACACCTTC	CASRQRGGGDDGYTF
TRBV21-1	.	.	TRBJ1-1	TGTGCCAGCAGCAAAGATCAGGGGAACACTGAAGCTTTCTTT	CASSKDQGNTEAFF
TRBV2	TRBD2	.	TRBJ2-3	TGTGCCAGCAGGCTCGGGACTAGCGGGACAGATACGCAGTATTTT	CASRLGTSGTDTQYF
TRBV7-2	TRBD1	.	TRBJ1-1	TGTGCCAGCAGCGACCGGGACAGTTGGAACACTGAAGCTTTCTTT	CASSDRDSWNTEAFF
TRBV4-3	.	.	TRBJ2-1	TGCGCCAGCAGCCAAGACCCCTACGGGGGCAATGAGCAGTTCTTC	CASSQDPYGGNEQFF
TRBV27	TRBD1	.	TRBJ2-7	TGTGCCAGCACCCCTCGGGACAGGAGCTACGAGCAGTACTTC	CASTPRDRSYEQYF
TRBV5-1	.	.	TRBJ1-5	TGCGCCAGCAGCTTCGGGGGGAGTAGCAATCAGCCCCAGCATTTT	CASSFGGSSNQPQHF
TRBV11-2	.	.	TRBJ1-2	TGTGCCAGCAGCTACGGCCTGGAGCGTGGCTACACCTTC	CASSYGLERGYTF
TRBV7-8	.	.	TRBJ2-1	TGTGCCAGCAGCTTAGCGGCTAGCAGCAATGAGCAGTTCTTC	CASSLAASSNEQFF
TRBV30	TRBD2	.	TRBJ2-3	TGTGCCTGGAGTTTACTAGCGGGGGGGGCAGATACGCAGTATTTT	CAWSLLAGGADTQYF
TRBV18	.	.	TRBJ2-7	TGTGCCAGCTCACCGACAGGCCTCGGCGAGCAGTACTTC	CASSPTGLGEQYF
TRBV10-3	.	.	TRBJ1-1	TGTGCCATCAGTGAGGTGGTAGAGACTGAAGCTTTCTTT	CAISEVVETEAFF
TRBV19	TRBD1	.	TRBJ1-6	TGTGCCAGTAGTGAACAGGGGGGTAATTCACCCCTCCACTTT	CASSEQGGNSPLHF
TRBV2	TRBD2	.	TRBJ2-4	TGTGCCAGCACTTACGGGGGGGCTAGCGTCATTCAGTACTTC	CASTYGGASVIQYF
TRBV7-6	TRBD2	.	TRBJ2-7	TGTGCCAGCAGCCCCCTGGCGGGGGGGGTCTACGAGCAGTACTTC	CASSPLAGGVYEQYF
TRBV6-6	TRBD1	.	TRBJ2-7	TGTGCCAGCAGTGCTGGACAGGGGGCTTTCGAGCAGTACTTC	CASSAGQGAFEQYF
TRBV7-2	TRBD1	.	TRBJ1-5	TGTGCCAGCAGCTTATCCGGGACAGGGGACCAGCCCCAGCATTTT	CASSLSGTGDQPQHF
TRBV5-6	.	few	TRBJ1-1	TGTGCCAGCAGCTTGATATCTTTGTGGCAGAAGAACACTGAAGCTTTCTTT	CASSLISLWQKNTEAFF
TRBV19	.	.	TRBJ2-5	TGTGCCAGTAGTATGTCAGGGGGGAACCAAGAGACCCAGTACTTC	CASSMSGGNQETQYF
TRBV27	TRBD1	.	TRBJ1-2	TGTGCCAGCAGTCCAGGGACAGGGAATCCCACTAACTATGGCTACACCTTC	CASSPGTGNPTNYGYTF
TRBV4-3	TRBD1	.	TRBJ1-6	TGCGCCAGCAGCCCAGGGGGCAGAGATAATTCACCCCTCCACTTT	CASSPGGRDNSPLHF
TRBV9	.	.	TRBJ1-1	TGTGCCAGCAGCGTAGTCGGGGGGCTGAACACTGAAGCTTTCTTT	CASSVVGGLNTEAFF
TRBV14	.	.	TRBJ2-7	TGTGCCAGCAGCCGAACCGGAGGGAGTGCGACCTACGAGCAGTACTTC	CASSRTGGSATYEQYF
TRBV6-5	TRBD1	.	TRBJ2-5	TGTGCCTCCGGAGGGACAGGGCCCGGAAGAGCCCAGTACTTC	CASGGTGPGRAQYF
TRBV5-4	TRBD2	.	TRBJ2-1	TGTGCCAGCAGCTTGGCTCAGCGGGGGGGCCACAATGAGCAGTTCTTC	CASSLAQRGGHNEQFF
TRBV7-8	.	.	TRBJ1-6	TGTGCCAGCAGCTTTGGTCAGACTATGATGAGGTCACCCCTCCACTTT	CASSFGQTMMRSPLHF
TRBV11-2	.	once	TRBJ2-7	TGTGCCAGCAGCTTAGAGCAGGGAAGGTACGAGCAGTACTTC	CASSLEQGRYEQYF
TRBV10-3	.	few	TRBJ1-1	TGTGCCATCCGACAGTATACGGAGACTGAAGCTTTCTTT	CAIRQYTETEAFF
TRBV6-5	TRBD1	.	TRBJ1-2	TGTGCCAGCAGTTACGGGGGACAGGGGGATGGCTACACCTTC	CASSYGGQGDGYTF
TRBV9	TRBD1	.	TRBJ2-3	TGTGCCAGCAGCGGACAGGGACAGGGGGCGCGGGATACGCAGTATTTT	CASSGQGQGARDTQYF
TRBV5-1	.	few	TRBJ2-7	TGCGCCAGCAGCTCGGACAGTACCTCCTACGAGCAGTACTTC	CASSSDSTSYEQYF
TRBV19	TRBD1	few	TRBJ2-5	TGTGCCAGTAGTGACCTATTGACAGGGAAAGAGACCCAGTACTTC	CASSDLLTGKETQYF
TRBV28	TRBD1	.	TRBJ2-7	TGTGCCAGCAGTTCTCCTGATAGGACAGGGTCTCACGAGCAGTACTTC	CASSSPDRTGSHEQYF
TRBV7-2	TRBD1	.	TRBJ2-2	TGTGCCAGCAGCCCAGGGGGCACCGGGGAGCTGTTTTTT	CASSPGGTGELFF
TRBV30	TRBD1	.	TRBJ2-7	TGTGCCTGGAGTTTAGGACAGGGGATCTCCTACGAGCAGTACTTC	CAWSLGQGISYEQYF
TRBV19	TRBD2	once	TRBJ2-7	TGTGCCGTGAGCGGGGGCCGATCCTACGAGCAGTACTTC	CAVSGGRSYEQYF
TRBV6-5	.	.	TRBJ2-3	TGTGCCAGCAGTTACTCGGTAGGGAGAGATACGCAGTATTTT	CASSYSVGRDTQYF
TRBV27	TRBD1	.	TRBJ1-2	TGTGCCAGCAGTTGGGGACAGGGAGTCTATGGCTACACCTTC	CASSWGQGVYGYTF
TRBV10-1	.	.	TRBJ2-1	TGCGCCAGCAGTGAGACGGGGGACAATGAGCAGTTCTTC	CASSETGDNEQFF